Sequencing of this TCR beta chain was carried out in a study of T cells in Graves' hyperthyroidism and ophthalmopathy. This CDR3 contains 15 residues. V lost 5 bases and J lost 3, with 17 bases in between. This clonotype showed up many times. Template material for amplifying TCR beta CDR3 regions consisted of RNA transcripts. HTBI primers were used for first-round RT-PCR of the TCR CDR3. TCRdb redid the calling of the multiplex PCR reads with MiXCR, one entry per CDR3 protein. The repertoire consists of approximately 380,000 distinct CDR3 sequences, with about an eighth occurring once and the leading ten covering around 27%.

Sequenced input: blood. This chain uses TRBV12-3 or TRBV12-4 with TRBJ2-7, with D possibly being TRBD2 (5 bases). This clonotype was obtained from a man aged 50 to 59 with Graves' ophthalmopathy. The chain's CDR3 is CASSLLSGGFYEQYF. The CDR3 bases are TGTGCCAGCAGTCTCTTAAGCGGAGGTTTCTACGAGCAGTACTTC.